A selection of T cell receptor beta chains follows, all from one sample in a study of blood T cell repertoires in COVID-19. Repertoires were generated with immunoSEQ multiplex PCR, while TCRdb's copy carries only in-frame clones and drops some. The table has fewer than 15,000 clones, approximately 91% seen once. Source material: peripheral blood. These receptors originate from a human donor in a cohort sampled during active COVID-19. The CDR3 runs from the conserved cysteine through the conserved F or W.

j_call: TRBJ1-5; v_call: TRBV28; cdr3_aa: CASSRDSNQPQHF
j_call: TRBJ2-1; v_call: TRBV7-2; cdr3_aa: CASSSIAGASYNEQFF
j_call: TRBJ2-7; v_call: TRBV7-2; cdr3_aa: CASALFQAGGRSEQYF
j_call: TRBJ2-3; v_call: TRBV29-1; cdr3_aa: CSVQRGWTDTQYF
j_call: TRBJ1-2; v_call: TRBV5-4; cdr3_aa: CASSSPGDRGPDGYTF
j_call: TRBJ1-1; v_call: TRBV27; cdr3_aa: CASSAPLQGARGRNTEAFF
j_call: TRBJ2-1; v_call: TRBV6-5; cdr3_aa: CASSYRTGDEQFF
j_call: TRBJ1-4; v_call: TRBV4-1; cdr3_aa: CASSAQGASTNEKLFF
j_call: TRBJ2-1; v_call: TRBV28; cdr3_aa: CASSPRQGVYNEQFF
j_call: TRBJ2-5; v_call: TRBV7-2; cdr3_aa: CASSQDRGGETQYF